This T cell receptor beta chain was identified during a study of blood T cell repertoires in COVID-19. Clones were sequenced by immunoSEQ multiplex PCR, and TCRdb holds only the in-frame ones, with some missing. This sample has some 96,000 clones, with about 80% found just once. The CDR3 sequence is 13 residues long. Germline CDR1 reads GTSNPN; CDR2 reads SVGIG (reference sequence). Losses at the gene ends were 8 bases for V and 1 base for J; bases not matched to a gene: 6. The sequence came from a man in his 70s with active or convalescent COVID-19. The chain uses TRBV30 and TRBJ1-1; 8 positions match TRBD1. Sequencing was performed on peripheral blood. The CDR3 loop is CASYRGENTEAFF. The CDR3 nucleotides read TGTGCCAGCTACAGGGGGGAGAACACTGAAGCTTTCTTT.